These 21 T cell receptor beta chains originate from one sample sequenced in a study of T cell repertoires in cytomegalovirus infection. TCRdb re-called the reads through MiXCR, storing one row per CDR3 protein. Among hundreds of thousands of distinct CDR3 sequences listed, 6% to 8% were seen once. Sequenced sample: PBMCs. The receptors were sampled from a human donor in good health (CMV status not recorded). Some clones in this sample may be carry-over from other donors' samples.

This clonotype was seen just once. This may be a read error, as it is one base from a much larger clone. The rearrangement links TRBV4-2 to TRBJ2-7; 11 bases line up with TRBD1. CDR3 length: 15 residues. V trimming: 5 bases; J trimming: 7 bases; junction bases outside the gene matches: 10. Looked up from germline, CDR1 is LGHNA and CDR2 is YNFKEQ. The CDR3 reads CASSISGTGGLEQYF. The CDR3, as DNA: TGTGCCAGCAGCATCTCCGGGACAGGGGGATTGGAGCAGTACTTC.

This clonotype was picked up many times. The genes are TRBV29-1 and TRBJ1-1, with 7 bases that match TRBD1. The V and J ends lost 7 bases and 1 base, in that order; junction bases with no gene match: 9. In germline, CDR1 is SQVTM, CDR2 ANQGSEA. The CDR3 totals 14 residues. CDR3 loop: CSGTPTGSNTEAFF. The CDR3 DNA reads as TGCAGCGGGACTCCGACAGGGTCGAACACTGAAGCTTTCTTT.

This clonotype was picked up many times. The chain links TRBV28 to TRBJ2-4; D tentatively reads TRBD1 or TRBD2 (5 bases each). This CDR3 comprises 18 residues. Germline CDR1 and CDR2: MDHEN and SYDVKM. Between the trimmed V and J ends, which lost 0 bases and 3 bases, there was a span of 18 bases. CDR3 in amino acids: CASSLWGQGPPGKNIQYF. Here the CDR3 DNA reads TGTGCCAGCAGTTTATGGGGGCAGGGACCCCCCGGCAAAAACATTCAGTACTTC.

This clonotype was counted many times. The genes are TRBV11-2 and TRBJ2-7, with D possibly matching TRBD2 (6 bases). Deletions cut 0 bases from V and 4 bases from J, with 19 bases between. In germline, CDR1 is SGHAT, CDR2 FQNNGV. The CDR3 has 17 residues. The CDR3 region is CASSLDRVDGTGYEQYF. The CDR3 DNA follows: TGTGCCAGCAGCTTAGACCGGGTGGACGGGACTGGATACGAGCAGTACTTC.

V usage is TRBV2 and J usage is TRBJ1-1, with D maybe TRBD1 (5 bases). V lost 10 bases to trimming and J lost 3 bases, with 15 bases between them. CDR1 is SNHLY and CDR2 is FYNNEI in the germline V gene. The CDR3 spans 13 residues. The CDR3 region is CATKMGRDTEAFF. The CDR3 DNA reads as TGTGCCACCAAAATGGGACGGGACACTGAAGCTTTCTTT.

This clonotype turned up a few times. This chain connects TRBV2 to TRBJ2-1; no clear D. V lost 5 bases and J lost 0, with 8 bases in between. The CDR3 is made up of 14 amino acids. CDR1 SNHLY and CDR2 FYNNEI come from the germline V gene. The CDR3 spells CASSTDDSYNEQFF. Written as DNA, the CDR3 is TGTGCCAGCAGTACAGATGACTCCTACAATGAGCAGTTCTTC.

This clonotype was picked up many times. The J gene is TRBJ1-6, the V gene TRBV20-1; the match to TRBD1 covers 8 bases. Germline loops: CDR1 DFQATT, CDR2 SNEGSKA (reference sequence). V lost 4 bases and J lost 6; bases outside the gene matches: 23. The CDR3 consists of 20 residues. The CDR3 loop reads CSAIPSKDRAGWAPNSPLHF. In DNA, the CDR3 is TGCAGTGCTATTCCTTCAAAGGACAGGGCAGGTTGGGCTCCTAATTCACCCCTCCACTTT.

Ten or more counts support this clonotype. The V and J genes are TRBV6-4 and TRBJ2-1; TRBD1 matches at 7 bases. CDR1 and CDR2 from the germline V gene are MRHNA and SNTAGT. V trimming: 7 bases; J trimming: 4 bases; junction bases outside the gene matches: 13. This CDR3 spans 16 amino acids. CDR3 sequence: CASIPGQEEGYNEQFF. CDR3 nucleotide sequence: TGTGCCAGCATTCCTGGACAGGAAGAAGGGTACAATGAGCAGTTCTTC.

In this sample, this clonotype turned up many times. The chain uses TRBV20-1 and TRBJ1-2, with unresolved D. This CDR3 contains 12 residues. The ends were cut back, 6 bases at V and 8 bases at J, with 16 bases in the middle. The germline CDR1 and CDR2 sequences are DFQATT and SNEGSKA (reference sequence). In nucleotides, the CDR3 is TGCAGTGCCTCAGTAGAATTAAAGGGCTACACCTTC. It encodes CSASVELKGYTF.

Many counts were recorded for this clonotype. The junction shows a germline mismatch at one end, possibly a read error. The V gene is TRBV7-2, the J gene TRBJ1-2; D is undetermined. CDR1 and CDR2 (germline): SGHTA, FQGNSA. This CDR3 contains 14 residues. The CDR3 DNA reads TGTGCCAGCAGCCGAGTGGCGTCGGTGAATCTTCCCATCTTC. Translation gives CASSRVASVNLPIF.

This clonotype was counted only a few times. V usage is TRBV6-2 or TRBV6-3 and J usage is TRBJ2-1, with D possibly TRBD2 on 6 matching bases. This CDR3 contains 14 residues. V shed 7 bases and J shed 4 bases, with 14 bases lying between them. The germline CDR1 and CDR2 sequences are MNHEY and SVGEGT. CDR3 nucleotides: TGTGCCAGCACCACGGACTATCTATACAATGAGCAGTTCTTC. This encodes CASTTDYLYNEQFF.

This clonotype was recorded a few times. CDR3 coding DNA: TGTGCCATCAGTGAGAACCTAGACTATGTTGGCTACACCTTC. Its translation is CAISENLDYVGYTF. The chain combines TRBV10-3 with TRBJ1-2; D remains unclear. This CDR3 has 14 amino acids. The germline V gene encodes CDR1 ENHRY and CDR2 SYGVKD. V was cut by 2 bases and J by 7 bases, with 14 bases left in between.

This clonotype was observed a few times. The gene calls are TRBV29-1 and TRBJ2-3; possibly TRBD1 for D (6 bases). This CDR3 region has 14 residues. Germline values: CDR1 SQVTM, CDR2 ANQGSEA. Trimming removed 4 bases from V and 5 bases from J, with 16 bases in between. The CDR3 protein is CSVGQGIVGDTQYF. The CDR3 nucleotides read TGCAGCGTTGGCCAGGGGATTGTAGGAGATACGCAGTATTTT.

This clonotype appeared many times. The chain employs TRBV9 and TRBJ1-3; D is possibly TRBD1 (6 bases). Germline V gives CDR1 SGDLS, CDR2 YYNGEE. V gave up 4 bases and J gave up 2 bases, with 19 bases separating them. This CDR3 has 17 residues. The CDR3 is CASSWGDTLFTGNTIYF. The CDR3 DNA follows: TGTGCCAGCAGCTGGGGGGACACCCTTTTCACTGGAAACACCATATATTTT.

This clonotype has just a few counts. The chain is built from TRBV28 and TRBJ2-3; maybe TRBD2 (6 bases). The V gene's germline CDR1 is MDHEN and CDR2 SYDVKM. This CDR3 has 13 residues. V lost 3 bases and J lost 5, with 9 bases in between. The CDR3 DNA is TGTGCCAGCAGTTTTCGGAGGGGAGATACGCAGTATTTT. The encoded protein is CASSFRRGDTQYF.

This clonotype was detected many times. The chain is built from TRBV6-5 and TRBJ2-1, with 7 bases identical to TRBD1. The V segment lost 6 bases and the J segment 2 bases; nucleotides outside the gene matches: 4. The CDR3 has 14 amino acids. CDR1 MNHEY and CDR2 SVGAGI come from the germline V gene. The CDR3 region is CASSPGQAYNEQFF. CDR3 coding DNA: TGTGCCAGCAGCCCCGGACAGGCCTACAATGAGCAGTTCTTC.

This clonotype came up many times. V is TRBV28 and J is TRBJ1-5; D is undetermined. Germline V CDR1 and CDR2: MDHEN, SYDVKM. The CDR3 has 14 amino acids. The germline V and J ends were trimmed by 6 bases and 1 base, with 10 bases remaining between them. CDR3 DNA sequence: TGTGCCAGCAGCCGATTACAGAGCAATCAGCCCCAGCATTTT. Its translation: CASSRLQSNQPQHF.

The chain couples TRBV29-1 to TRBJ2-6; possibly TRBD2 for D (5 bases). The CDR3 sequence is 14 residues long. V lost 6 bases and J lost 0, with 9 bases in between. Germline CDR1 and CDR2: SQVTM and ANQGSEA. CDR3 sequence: CSVLENSGANVLTF. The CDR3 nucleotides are TGCAGCGTACTAGAGAACTCTGGGGCCAACGTCCTGACTTTC.

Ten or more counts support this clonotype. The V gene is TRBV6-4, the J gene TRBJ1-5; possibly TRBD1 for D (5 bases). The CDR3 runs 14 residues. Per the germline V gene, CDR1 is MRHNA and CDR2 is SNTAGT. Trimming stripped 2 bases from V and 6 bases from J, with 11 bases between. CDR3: CASSDGGRGQPQHF. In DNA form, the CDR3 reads TGTGCCAGCAGTGACGGAGGAAGGGGTCAGCCCCAGCATTTT.

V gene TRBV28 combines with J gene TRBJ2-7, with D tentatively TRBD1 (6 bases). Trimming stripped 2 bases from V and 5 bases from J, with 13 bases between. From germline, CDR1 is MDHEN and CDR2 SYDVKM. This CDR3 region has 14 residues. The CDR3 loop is CASSLGTREDEQYF. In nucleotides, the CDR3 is TGTGCCAGCAGTTTAGGGACAAGAGAGGACGAGCAGTACTTC.

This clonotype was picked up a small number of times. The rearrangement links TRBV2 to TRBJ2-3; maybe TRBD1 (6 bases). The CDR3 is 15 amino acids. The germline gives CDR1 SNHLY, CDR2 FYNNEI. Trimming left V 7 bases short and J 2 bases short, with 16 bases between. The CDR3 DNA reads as TGTGCCAGCAAGGGGGTTGGACTCGCCACAGATACGCAGTATTTT. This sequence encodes CASKGVGLATDTQYF.